This T cell receptor (beta chain) was documented in a study of T cell repertoires in cytomegalovirus infection. Study context: As its CMV epitopes, the study selected recently identified HLA-C-restricted and well-studied HLA-B-restricted targets. Both CMV infection and a matching HLA type were indicated by public TCR beta signatures. Study-wide results and caveats: Ex vivo responses were dominated by HLA-C-restricted CMV-specific TCR beta clonotypes. Carriers of CMV and the relevant HLA type were discriminated by public TCR beta frequency.

The germline V gene has CDR1 SNHLY and CDR2 FYNNEI. Trimming took 5 bases from V and 5 from J; bases not matched to a gene: 7. The CDR3 covers 15 residues. TCRdb re-analysed the reads in MiXCR, keeping a single row per CDR3 protein. This sample has fewer than 850,000 distinct CDR3 sequences, with almost 30% found just once. Comments on this clonotype: Its antigen is unknown.

The sequencing here drew on cultured CD8+ T cells from PBMCs, taken from culture after CMV antigen stimulation. The chain combines TRBV2 with TRBJ2-1, with 9 bases identical to TRBD1. This receptor was taken from a human donor in good health (CMV status not recorded). Some clones in this sample may be carry-over from other donors' samples. The CDR3 DNA sequence: TGTGCCAGCAGTTTCCCCCGGGACAGGGACAATGAGCAGTTCTTC. It is translated as CASSFPRDRDNEQFF.